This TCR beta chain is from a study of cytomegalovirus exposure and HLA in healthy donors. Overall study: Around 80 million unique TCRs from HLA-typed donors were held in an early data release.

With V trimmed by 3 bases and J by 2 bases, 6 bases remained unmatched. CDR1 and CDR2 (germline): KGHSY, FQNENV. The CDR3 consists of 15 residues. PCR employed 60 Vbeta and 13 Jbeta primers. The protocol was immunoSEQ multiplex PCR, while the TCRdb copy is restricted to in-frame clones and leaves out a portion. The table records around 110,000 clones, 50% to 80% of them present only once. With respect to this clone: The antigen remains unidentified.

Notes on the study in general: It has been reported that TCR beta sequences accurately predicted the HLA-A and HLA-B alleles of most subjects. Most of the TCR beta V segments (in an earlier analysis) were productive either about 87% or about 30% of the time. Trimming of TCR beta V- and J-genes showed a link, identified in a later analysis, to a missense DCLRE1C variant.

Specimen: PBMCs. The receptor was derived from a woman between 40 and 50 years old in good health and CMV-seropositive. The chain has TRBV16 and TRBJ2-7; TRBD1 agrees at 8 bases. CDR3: CASSHLDRVAYEQYF. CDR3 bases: TGTGCCAGCAGCCACCTGGACAGGGTAGCCTACGAGCAGTACTTC.